This T cell receptor beta chain was captured in a study of tumour-infiltrating T cells in Burkitt lymphoma. Overall study: Overall and progression-free survival were predicted by productive clonality.

The assay was immunoSEQ multiplex PCR, and TCRdb's table has in-frame clones only and misses some. The sample has some 6,300 clones, around a tenth seen once. The CDR3 runs 13 residues. V was shortened by 5 bases and J by 5 bases, with 12 bases between the two germline ends. Germline CDR1 MNHNY, CDR2 SVGAGI (reference sequence). The sequencing input was tumor tissue. The J gene is TRBJ1-1, the V gene TRBV6-6; TRBD1 is a possible D gene (6 bases). The origin of this receptor is a human donor with diffuse large B-cell lymphoma. The DNA for the CDR3 is TGTGCCAGCAGTACAGGGTCGCAAACTGAAGCTTTCTTT. Translating gives CASSTGSQTEAFF.